This TCR beta chain is drawn from a study of cytomegalovirus exposure and HLA in healthy donors. Findings and caveats of the study: Some TCR beta chains (about 180 of them) were listed as cytomegalovirus-associated. High sensitivity and specificity were reportedly achieved when the classifier diagnosed cytomegalovirus status. Most CMV-associated TCR beta chains were later found to appear HLA-restricted. The authors judged a highly shared variant cluster likely a sequencing artifact.

The CDR3 runs 12 residues. The V gene lost 7 bases and the J gene lost 7 bases, with 11 bases spanning the gap. The germline V gene has CDR1 LNHDA and CDR2 SQIVND (reference sequence). This PCR relied on a set of 60 Vbeta primers and 13 Jbeta primers. Produced via immunoSEQ multiplex PCR; TCRdb's table is partial and in-frame only. Of around 200,000 clones in the sample, 83% are singletons; the top ten hold 1.5% to 2%. This clone occurred once. Its antigen is still unknown. V gene TRBV19 combines with J gene TRBJ1-5; the D gene is possibly TRBD1 (5 bases). This receptor was taken from a man aged 50-59 years in good health and CMV-seronegative. Sequencing used PBMCs. The CDR3 protein is CASKSGGQPQHF. The DNA of the CDR3 is TGTGCCAGTAAGTCCGGGGGGCAGCCCCAGCATTTT. The full variable domain, in which reference TRBV19 and TRBJ1-5 provide the parts outside the CDR3, is DGGITQSPKYLFRKEGQNVTLSCEQNLNHDAMYWYRQDPGQGLRLIYYSQIVNDFQKGDIAEGYSVSREKKESFPLTVTSAQKNPTAFYLCASKSGGQPQHFGDGTRLSIL.